Listed here are 30 T cell receptor beta chains from one sample, sequenced in a study of early T cells in non-severe SARS-CoV-2 infection. MiXCR was run by TCRdb on the 5' RACE reads, yielding one entry per CDR3 protein. The profile shows around 60,000 distinct CDR3 sequences, roughly 13% of them singletons. The sample was whole blood. The receptors shown here come from an adult who was a healthcare worker with PCR-confirmed SARS-CoV-2 infection or an uninfected control (not recorded which).

This chain links TRBV29-1 with TRBJ2-7; 10 nucleotides match TRBD2. V was pared by 5 bases and J by 5 bases, with 6 bases of the junction left unmatched. Per the germline V gene, CDR1 is SQVTM and CDR2 is ANQGSEA. The CDR3 sequence is 13 residues long. The CDR3 reads CSVSAGGEHEQYF. As DNA, the CDR3 is TGCAGCGTTTCAGCGGGGGGGGAACACGAGCAGTACTTC.

This clonotype was picked up a small number of times. The chain couples TRBV20-1 to TRBJ2-3; TRBD2 agrees at 9 bases. Unmatched junction bases numbered 12, after V lost 3 bases and J lost 5 bases. The V gene's germline CDR1 is DFQATT and CDR2 SNEGSKA (reference sequence). CDR3 length equals 16 residues. Here the CDR3 DNA reads TGCAGTGCTAGGAGAGGGGCGGGAGGGCCGGTAGATACGCAGTATTTT. Translated, it gives CSARRGAGGPVDTQYF.

About this clonotype itself: Being one base from a much bigger clone, this may be a read error. The V gene is TRBV7-2, the J gene TRBJ2-7; tentative D call: TRBD1 (6 bases). The CDR3 spans 14 residues. Trimming stripped 2 bases from V and 3 bases from J, with 11 bases between. CDR1 is SGHTA and CDR2 is FQGNSA in the germline V gene. The CDR3 spells CTSSLRDKNYEQYF. The CDR3 DNA sequence: TGTACCAGCAGCTTACGGGACAAGAACTACGAGCAGTACTTC.

This clonotype showed up just a few times. The chain uses TRBV20-1 and TRBJ1-5; D is unclear. Trimming removed 1 base from V and 2 bases from J, with 21 bases in between. The CDR3 sequence is 18 residues long. CDR1 and CDR2 from the germline V gene are DFQATT and SNEGSKA (reference sequence). CDR3 nucleotide sequence: TGCAGTGCTAGAGCTCCAGGAGGGCCCGGGTTTGGCAATCAGCCCCAGCATTTT. This gives the protein CSARAPGGPGFGNQPQHF.

This sequence joins TRBV5-6 and TRBJ2-5; the D gene is possibly TRBD2 (5 bases). V was pared by 5 bases and J by 7 bases, with 15 bases between. The length of the CDR3 is 13 residues. Germline V gene sequence: CDR1 SGHDT, CDR2 YYEEEE. CDR3 in DNA: TGTGCCAGCAGTTTTCGGGAACTGAGGACCCAGTACTTC. It translates to CASSFRELRTQYF.

Only a few counts were recorded for this clonotype. The chain couples TRBV4-3 to TRBJ2-2; D gene uncertain. The CDR3 has 13 amino acids. V lost 4 bases and J lost 4, with 7 bases in between. Germline CDR1 and CDR2: LGHNA and YSLEER. The CDR3 region has the DNA TGCGCCAGCAGCCCAGGAGCCACCGGGGAGCTGTTTTTT. It is translated as CASSPGATGELFF.

This clonotype was found a few times. The rearrangement links TRBV7-9 to TRBJ2-4; the match to TRBD2 covers 7 bases. V gave up 2 bases and J gave up 3 bases; unmatched junction bases: 4. The CDR3 is 15 residues long. In germline, CDR1 is SEHNR, CDR2 FQNEAQ (reference sequence). The CDR3 DNA reads TGTGCCAGCAGCTTAAGCGGGATGGGCAAAAACATTCAGTACTTC. Its protein is CASSLSGMGKNIQYF.

This clonotype was seen repeatedly, ten times or more. This sequence joins TRBV7-3 and TRBJ1-1, with TRBD1 matching 7 bases. Per germline, CDR1 SGHTA and CDR2 FQGTGA. Unmatched junction bases numbered 3, after V lost 6 bases and J lost 2 bases. This CDR3 region has 13 residues. The CDR3 DNA sequence: TGTGCCAGCAGTACAGGGGCCAACACTGAAGCTTTCTTT. Its protein product is CASSTGANTEAFF.

This clonotype occurred a few times. This chain connects TRBV11-2 to TRBJ2-2, with TRBD1 identical over 9 bases. Germline CDR1 is SGHAT and CDR2 is FQNNGV. J was trimmed by 4 bases and V by 7 bases; bases with no gene match: 7. This CDR3 has 15 residues. In nucleotides, the CDR3 is TGTGCCAGCATTAGACAGGGGGGTGGCACCGGGGAGCTGTTTTTT. Protein: CASIRQGGGTGELFF.

Regarding this clonotype: A much larger clone differs by one base, so this may be a read error. The chain couples TRBV19 to TRBJ2-1, with TRBD1 matching 9 bases. The CDR3 length is 16 residues. V gave up 5 bases and J gave up 4 bases; unmatched junction bases: 9. Germline V gives CDR1 LNHDA, CDR2 SQIVND (reference sequence). The CDR3 sequence is CASSGCTGGMYNEQFF. The CDR3, as DNA: TGTGCCAGTAGTGGCTGTACAGGGGGCATGTACAATGAGCAGTTCTTC. Full variable domain (missing parts from reference TRBV19 and TRBJ2-1): DGGITQSPKYLFRKEGQNVTLSCEQNLNHDAMYWYRQDPGQGLRLIYYSQIVNDFQKGDIAEGYSVSREKKESFPLTVTSAQKNPTAFYLCASSGCTGGMYNEQFFGPGTRLTVL.

This clonotype was detected ten times or more. This rearrangement joins TRBV11-2 to TRBJ1-3, with no clear D. The V end was cut by 3 bases, the J end by 4 bases, with 13 bases between. CDR1 is SGHAT and CDR2 is FQNNGV in the germline V gene. The CDR3 is made up of 15 amino acids. In DNA form, the CDR3 reads TGTGCCAGCAGCTTGCTTGAGATCCGCGGAAACACCATATATTTT. Protein product: CASSLLEIRGNTIYF.

In this sample, this clonotype turned up many times. V is TRBV29-1 and J is TRBJ1-6; 11 bases map to TRBD1. From germline, CDR1 is SQVTM and CDR2 ANQGSEA. Trimming took 5 bases from V and 7 from J; bases not matched to a gene: 4. The CDR3 runs 14 residues. The CDR3 nucleotides read TGCAGCGTTAGGACAGGGGGCGAGAATTCACCCCTCCACTTT. This gives the protein CSVRTGGENSPLHF.

This clonotype showed up many times. This CDR3 is CASSAGQGARDTQYF. The CDR3 coding sequence is TGTGCCAGCAGTGCCGGACAGGGGGCGAGAGATACGCAGTATTTT. The rearrangement joins TRBV6-2 or TRBV6-3 to TRBJ2-3; TRBD1 agrees at 11 bases. The junction had 6 bases not matched to a gene; V was cut back by 5 bases and J by 5 bases. CDR3 size: 15 residues. In germline, CDR1 is MNHEY, CDR2 SVGEGT.

This clonotype was detected many times. The rearrangement joins TRBV4-1 to TRBJ1-2; D is unclear. Trimming removed 5 bases at V and 8 bases at J, with 9 bases between. The CDR3 consists of 11 residues. The germline gives CDR1 MGHRA, CDR2 YSYEKL. The CDR3 here is CASSYGSGYTF. As DNA, the CDR3 is TGCGCCAGCAGCTACGGGTCAGGCTACACCTTC.

This clonotype showed up many times. This chain links TRBV20-1 with TRBJ2-3, with D possibly matching TRBD2 (6 bases). Germline assignment: CDR1 DFQATT and CDR2 SNEGSKA (reference sequence). Trimming shortened V by 8 bases and J by 2 bases, and 14 bases separated the two germline ends. CDR3 length: 13 amino acids. The CDR3 DNA reads as TGCAGTTTCCCCGGGACTCACACAGATACGCAGTATTTT. Protein sequence: CSFPGTHTDTQYF.

The chain is built from TRBV19 and TRBJ1-5; TRBD1 is a possible D gene (5 bases). There are 13 residues in the CDR3. In germline, CDR1 is LNHDA, CDR2 SQIVND (reference sequence). Trimming shortened V by 6 bases and J by 6 bases, and 12 bases separated the two germline ends. The CDR3 nucleotides are TGTGCCAGTAGGACGACAGTCAGTCAGCCCCAGCATTTT. Protein: CASRTTVSQPQHF.

This clonotype was counted ten times or more. V is TRBV7-9 and J is TRBJ1-4; 8 bases map to TRBD1. V was clipped by 5 bases and J by 5 bases; unmatched bases: 4. Germline CDR1 is SEHNR and CDR2 is FQNEAQ (reference sequence). The CDR3 length is 14 residues. As DNA, the CDR3 is TGTGCCAGCAGCCCGCGACAGGGGAATGAAAAACTGTTTTTT. Translated, it gives CASSPRQGNEKLFF.

The CDR3 DNA sequence: TGTGCCAGCACCGACAGGACGCATTCACCCCTCCACTTT. This codes for CASTDRTHSPLHF. The chain uses TRBV27 and TRBJ1-6; tentative D call: TRBD1 (6 bases). Germline lookup yields CDR1 MNHEY and CDR2 SMNVEV (reference sequence). This CDR3 is 13 amino acids long. Trimming took off 7 bases at V and 8 bases at J, with 12 bases between the two ends.

A few counts support this clonotype. The J gene is TRBJ1-2, the V gene TRBV6-6; 8 positions agree with TRBD1. V shed 2 bases and J 7 bases; nucleotides not matched to a gene: 9. Germline V gene data show CDR1 as MNHNY and CDR2 as SVGAGI (reference sequence). The CDR3 is 15 residues long. The CDR3 DNA reads as TGTGCCAGCAGTTACGCAGGACAGGGTATTGGTGGCTACACCTTC. It translates to CASSYAGQGIGGYTF.

This clonotype was seen at least ten times. CDR3: CSVILAGRQETQYF. The CDR3 DNA reads as TGCAGCGTTATACTAGCGGGAAGACAAGAGACCCAGTACTTC. The chain carries TRBV29-1 and TRBJ2-5; 10 nucleotides align to TRBD2. V trimming: 5 bases; J trimming: 2 bases; junction bases outside the gene matches: 5. In germline, CDR1 is SQVTM, CDR2 ANQGSEA. CDR3 length: 14 residues.

This clonotype was picked up a small number of times. The chain links TRBV6-1 to TRBJ1-1, with TRBD1 identical over 12 bases. CDR3 length: 14 residues. CDR1 and CDR2 from the germline V gene are MNHNS and SASEGT. The trim removed 6 bases at V and 7 bases at J, leaving 6 bases unmatched. In nucleotides, the CDR3 is TGTGCCAGCAGGCAGGGACAGGGGGCGGTTGAAGCTTTCTTT. The encoded protein is CASRQGQGAVEAFF.

J is TRBJ1-6 and V is TRBV6-5; D uncertain. The CDR3 is 14 amino acids. Per the germline V gene, CDR1 is MNHEY and CDR2 is SVGAGI. Trimming pared 6 bases from V and 9 bases from J, leaving 15 bases between. The chain's CDR3 is CASSRGGLFSPLHF. CDR3 DNA sequence: TGTGCCAGCAGCCGTGGTGGCCTGTTTTCACCCCTCCACTTT.

This clonotype showed up just a few times. The J gene is TRBJ1-1, the V gene TRBV24-1; perhaps TRBD1 as D (6 bases). The V gene lost 10 bases and the J gene lost 1 base, with 9 bases spanning the gap. The CDR3 extends over 12 amino acids. CDR1 KGHDR and CDR2 SFDVKD come from the germline V gene. The CDR3 loop is CATSRGNTEAFF. The CDR3 DNA reads as TGTGCCACTAGCAGGGGGAACACTGAAGCTTTCTTT.

This chain's CDR3 is CSVYRDSGYTF. Written as DNA, the CDR3 is TGCAGCGTTTACAGGGATAGCGGCTACACCTTC. This chain connects TRBV29-1 to TRBJ1-2, with D perhaps TRBD1 (6 bases). The V end was cut by 5 bases, the J end by 8 bases, with 12 bases between. CDR1 SQVTM and CDR2 ANQGSEA come from the germline V gene. The length of the CDR3 is 11 residues.

This clonotype showed up many times. The rearrangement links TRBV20-1 to TRBJ1-1; D ambiguous. The CDR3 consists of 11 residues. Germline CDR1 is DFQATT and CDR2 is SNEGSKA (reference sequence). Trimming removed 1 base from V and 8 bases from J, with 8 bases in between. The CDR3 is CSARGSLEAFF. CDR3 in DNA: TGCAGTGCTAGAGGTTCGCTCGAAGCTTTCTTT.

This clonotype showed up just a few times. V is TRBV5-1 and J is TRBJ2-1; tentative D call: TRBD2 (6 bases). The CDR3 length is 15 residues. Trimming left V 0 bases short and J 8 bases short, with 15 bases between. Germline CDR1 SGHRS, CDR2 YFSETQ. CDR3 DNA: TGCGCCAGCAGCTTGGAAGGACGGGAGTACGATGAGCAGTTCTTC. This gives the protein CASSLEGREYDEQFF.

This clonotype has more than one count but fewer than ten. V gene TRBV6-2 or TRBV6-3 combines with J gene TRBJ2-1, with 9 bases matching TRBD2. The CDR3 covers 16 residues. In germline, CDR1 is MNHEY, CDR2 SVGEGT. Trimming at V came to 0 bases and at J to 6 bases, leaving 6 bases not matched to a gene. CDR3 DNA sequence: TGTGCCAGCAGTTACTCTGGGCTAGCGGGGCTCAATGAGCAGTTCTTC. This gives the protein CASSYSGLAGLNEQFF.

Regarding this clonotype: This clone may be a read error of a much larger clone one base away. This sequence joins TRBV7-9 and TRBJ2-1; 10 bases are a match to TRBD1. The CDR3 is 15 residues long. The germline V gene has CDR1 SEHNR and CDR2 FQNEAQ (reference sequence). V was pared by 7 bases and J by 7 bases, with 10 bases of the junction left unmatched. The CDR3 DNA reads TGTGCCAGCATTGATACCGGGACAGGGGCAAATGAGCAGTTCTTC. Its translation is CASIDTGTGANEQFF.

Only a few counts were recorded for this clonotype. The rearrangement links TRBV7-6 to TRBJ2-3; TRBD2 might be the D (5 bases). CDR3 length: 16 amino acids. The germline CDR1 and CDR2 sequences are SGHVS and FNYEAQ. The V and J ends lost 0 bases and 0 bases respectively, with 10 bases between them. CDR3 coding DNA: TGTGCCAGCAGCTTAGCGTCCGGCGGGAGCACAGATACGCAGTATTTT. Translation: CASSLASGGSTDTQYF.

The chain employs TRBV5-1 and TRBJ2-1; 9 bases are a match to TRBD1. The CDR3 contains 15 residues. The germline CDR1 and CDR2 sequences are SGHRS and YFSETQ. J lost 3 bases, V lost 3 bases, and 4 bases had no gene match. CDR3 DNA: TGCGCCAGCAGCTCGACGGGACAGGGCTACAATGAGCAGTTCTTC. It translates to CASSSTGQGYNEQFF. The full variable domain, in which reference TRBV5-1 and TRBJ2-1 provide the parts outside the CDR3, is KAGVTQTPRYLIKTRGQQVTLSCSPISGHRSVSWYQQTPGQGLQFLFEYFSETQRNKGNFPGRFSGRQFSNSRSEMNVSTLELGDSALYLCASSSTGQGYNEQFFGPGTRLTVL.